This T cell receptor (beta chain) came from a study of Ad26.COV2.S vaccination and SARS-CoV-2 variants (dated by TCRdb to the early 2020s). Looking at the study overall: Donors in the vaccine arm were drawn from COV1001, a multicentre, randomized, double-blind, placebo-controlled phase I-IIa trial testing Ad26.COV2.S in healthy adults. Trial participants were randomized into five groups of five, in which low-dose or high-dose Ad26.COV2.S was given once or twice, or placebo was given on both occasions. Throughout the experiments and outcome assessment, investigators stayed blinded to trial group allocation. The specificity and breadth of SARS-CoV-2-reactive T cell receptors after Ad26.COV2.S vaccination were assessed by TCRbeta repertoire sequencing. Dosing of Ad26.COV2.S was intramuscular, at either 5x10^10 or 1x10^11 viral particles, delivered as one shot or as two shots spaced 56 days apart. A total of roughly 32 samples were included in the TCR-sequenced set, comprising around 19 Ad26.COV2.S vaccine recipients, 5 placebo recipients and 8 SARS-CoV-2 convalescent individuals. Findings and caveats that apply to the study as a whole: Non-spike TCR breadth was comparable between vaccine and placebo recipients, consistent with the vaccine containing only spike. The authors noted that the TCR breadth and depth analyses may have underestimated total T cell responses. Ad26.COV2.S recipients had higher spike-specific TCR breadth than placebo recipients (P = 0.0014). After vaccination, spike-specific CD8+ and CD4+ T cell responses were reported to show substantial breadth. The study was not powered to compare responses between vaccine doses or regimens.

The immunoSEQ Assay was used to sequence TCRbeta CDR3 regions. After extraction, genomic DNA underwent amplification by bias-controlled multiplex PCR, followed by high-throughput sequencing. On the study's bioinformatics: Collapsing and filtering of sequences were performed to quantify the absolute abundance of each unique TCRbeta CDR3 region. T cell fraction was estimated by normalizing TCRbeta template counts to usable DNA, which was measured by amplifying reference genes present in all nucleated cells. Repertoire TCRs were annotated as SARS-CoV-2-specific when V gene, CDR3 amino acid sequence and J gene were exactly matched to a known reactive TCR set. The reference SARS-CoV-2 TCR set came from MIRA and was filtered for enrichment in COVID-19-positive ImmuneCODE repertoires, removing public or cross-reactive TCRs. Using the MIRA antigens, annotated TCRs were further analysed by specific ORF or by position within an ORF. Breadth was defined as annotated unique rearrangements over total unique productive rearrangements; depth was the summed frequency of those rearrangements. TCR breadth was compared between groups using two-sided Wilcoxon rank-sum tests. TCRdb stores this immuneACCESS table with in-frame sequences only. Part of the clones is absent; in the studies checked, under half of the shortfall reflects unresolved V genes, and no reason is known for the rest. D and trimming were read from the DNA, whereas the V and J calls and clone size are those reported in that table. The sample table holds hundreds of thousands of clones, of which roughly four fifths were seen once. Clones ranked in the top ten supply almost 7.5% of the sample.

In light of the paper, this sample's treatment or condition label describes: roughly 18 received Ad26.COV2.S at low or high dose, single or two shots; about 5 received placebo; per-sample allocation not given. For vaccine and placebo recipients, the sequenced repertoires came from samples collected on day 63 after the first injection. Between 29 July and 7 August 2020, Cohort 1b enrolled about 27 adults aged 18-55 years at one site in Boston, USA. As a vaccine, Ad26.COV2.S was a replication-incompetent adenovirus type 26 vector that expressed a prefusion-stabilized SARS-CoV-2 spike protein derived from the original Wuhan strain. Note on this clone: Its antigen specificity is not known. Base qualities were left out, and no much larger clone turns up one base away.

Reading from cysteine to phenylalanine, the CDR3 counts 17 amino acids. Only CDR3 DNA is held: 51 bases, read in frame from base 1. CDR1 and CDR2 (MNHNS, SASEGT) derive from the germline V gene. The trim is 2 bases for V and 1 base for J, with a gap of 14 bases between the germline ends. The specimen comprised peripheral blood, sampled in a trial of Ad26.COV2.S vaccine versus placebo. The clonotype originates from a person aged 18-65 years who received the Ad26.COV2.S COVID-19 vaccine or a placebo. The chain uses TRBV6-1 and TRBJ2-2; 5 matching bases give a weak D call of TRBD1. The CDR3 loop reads CASSEYRSRQNTGELFF. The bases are TGTGCCAGCAGTGAATACAGGTCCCGCCAGAACACCGGGGAGCTGTTTTTT.